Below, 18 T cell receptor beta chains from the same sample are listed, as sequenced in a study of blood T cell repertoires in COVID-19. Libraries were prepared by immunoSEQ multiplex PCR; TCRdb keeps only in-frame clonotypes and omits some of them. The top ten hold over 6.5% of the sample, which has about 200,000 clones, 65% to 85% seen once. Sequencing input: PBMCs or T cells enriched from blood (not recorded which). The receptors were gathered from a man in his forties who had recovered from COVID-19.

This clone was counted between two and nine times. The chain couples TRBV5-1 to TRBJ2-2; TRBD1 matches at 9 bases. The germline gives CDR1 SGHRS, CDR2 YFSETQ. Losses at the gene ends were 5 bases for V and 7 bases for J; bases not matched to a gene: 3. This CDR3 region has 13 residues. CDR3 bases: TGCGCCAGCAGAAGACAGGGGGACGGGGAGCTGTTTTTT. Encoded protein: CASRRQGDGELFF.

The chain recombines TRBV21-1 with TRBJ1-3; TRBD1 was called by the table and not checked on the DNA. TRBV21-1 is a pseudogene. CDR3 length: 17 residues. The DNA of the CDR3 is TGTGCCAGCATAGGTCCGTCAGGGGGCGCGGACGGAAACACCATATATTTT. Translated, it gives CASIGPSGGADGNTIYF.

The CDR3: CASHARTGTWGTGELFF. In DNA, the CDR3 is TGTGCCAGTCATGCACGCACAGGGACCTGGGGCACCGGGGAGCTGTTTTTT. This sequence joins TRBV7-6 and TRBJ2-2; maybe TRBD1 (6 bases). CDR3 length: 17 residues. Trimming cost V 9 bases and J 4 bases, with 24 bases left between them. Germline CDR1 is SGHVS and CDR2 is FNYEAQ.

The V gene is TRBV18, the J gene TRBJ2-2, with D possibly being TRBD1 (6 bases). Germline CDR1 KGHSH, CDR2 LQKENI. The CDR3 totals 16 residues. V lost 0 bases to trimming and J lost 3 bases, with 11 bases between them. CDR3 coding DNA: TGTGCCAGCTCACCACCGGGACAATGGGACACCGGGGAGCTGTTTTTT. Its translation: CASSPPGQWDTGELFF.

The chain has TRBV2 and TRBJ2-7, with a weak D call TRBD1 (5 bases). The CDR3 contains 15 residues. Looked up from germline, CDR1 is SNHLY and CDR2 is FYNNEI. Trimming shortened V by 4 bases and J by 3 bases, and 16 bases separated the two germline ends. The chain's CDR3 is CASSGWGETFYEQYF. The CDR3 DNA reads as TGTGCCAGCAGTGGTTGGGGCGAGACCTTCTACGAGCAGTACTTC.

CDR3 nucleotide sequence: TGTGCCAGCAGGTACCCGGGCGGGACCTACGAGCAGTACTTC. Its protein product is CASRYPGGTYEQYF. The V call is TRBV28, the J call TRBJ2-7, with a tentative D call TRBD2 (6 bases). The germline gives CDR1 MDHEN, CDR2 SYDVKM. Trimming removed 6 bases from V and 2 bases from J, with 14 bases in between. The CDR3 has 14 residues.

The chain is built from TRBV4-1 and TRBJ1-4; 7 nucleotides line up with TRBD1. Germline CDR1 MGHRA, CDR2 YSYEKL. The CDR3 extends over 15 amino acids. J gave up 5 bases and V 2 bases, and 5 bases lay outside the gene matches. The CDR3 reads CASSQQPGGNEKLFF. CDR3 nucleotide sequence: TGCGCCAGCAGCCAACAACCAGGGGGAAATGAAAAACTGTTTTTT.

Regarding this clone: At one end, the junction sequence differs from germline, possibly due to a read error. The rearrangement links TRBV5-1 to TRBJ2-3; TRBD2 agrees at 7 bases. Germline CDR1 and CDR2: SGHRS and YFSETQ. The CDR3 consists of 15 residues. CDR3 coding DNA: TGCACCAGCAGCTCCGGGACTACGAGCACAGATACGCAGTATTTT. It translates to CTSSSGTTSTDTQYF.

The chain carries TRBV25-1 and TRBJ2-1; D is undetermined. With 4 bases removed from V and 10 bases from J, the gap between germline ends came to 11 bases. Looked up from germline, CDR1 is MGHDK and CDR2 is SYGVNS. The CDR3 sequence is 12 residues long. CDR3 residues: CASSASVGEQFF. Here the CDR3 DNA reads TGTGCCAGCAGTGCCTCGGTGGGCGAGCAGTTCTTC.

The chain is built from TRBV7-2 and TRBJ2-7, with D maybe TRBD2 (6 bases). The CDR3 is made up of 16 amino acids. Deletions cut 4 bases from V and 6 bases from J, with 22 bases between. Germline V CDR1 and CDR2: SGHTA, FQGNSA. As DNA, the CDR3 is TGTGCCAGCAGCTATTTCCCCGGGGGAAGGCTCCTCGAGCAGTACTTC. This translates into CASSYFPGGRLLEQYF.

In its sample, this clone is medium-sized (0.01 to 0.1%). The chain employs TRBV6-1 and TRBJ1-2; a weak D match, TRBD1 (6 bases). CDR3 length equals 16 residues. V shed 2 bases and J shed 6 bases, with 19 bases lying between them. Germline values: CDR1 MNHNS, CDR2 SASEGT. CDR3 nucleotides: TGTGCCAGCAGTGAAATTGCAGGGACACCAAAGGATGGCTACACCTTC. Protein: CASSEIAGTPKDGYTF.

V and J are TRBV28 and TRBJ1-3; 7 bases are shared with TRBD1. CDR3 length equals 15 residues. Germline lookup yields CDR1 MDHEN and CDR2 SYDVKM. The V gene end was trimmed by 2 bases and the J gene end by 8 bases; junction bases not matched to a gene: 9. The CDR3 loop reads CASSLVAGGLDTIYF. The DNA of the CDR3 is TGTGCCAGCAGTTTAGTGGCAGGGGGTCTAGACACCATATATTTT.

The CDR3 spells CASSGGKLFF. The DNA of the CDR3 is TGTGCCAGCAGCGGAGGAAAACTGTTTTTT. The V and J genes are TRBV2 and TRBJ1-4, with D uncertain. This CDR3 is built from 10 residues. V was pared by 6 bases and J by 10 bases, with 6 bases between. Germline CDR1 and CDR2: SNHLY and FYNNEI.

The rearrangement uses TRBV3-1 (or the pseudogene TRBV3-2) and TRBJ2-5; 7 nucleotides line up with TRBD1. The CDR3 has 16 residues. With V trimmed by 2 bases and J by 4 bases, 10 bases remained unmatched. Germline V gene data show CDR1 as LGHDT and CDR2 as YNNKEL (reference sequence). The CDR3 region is CASSQLQGRHRETQYF. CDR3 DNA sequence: TGTGCCAGCAGCCAATTACAGGGGCGGCATCGAGAGACCCAGTACTTC.

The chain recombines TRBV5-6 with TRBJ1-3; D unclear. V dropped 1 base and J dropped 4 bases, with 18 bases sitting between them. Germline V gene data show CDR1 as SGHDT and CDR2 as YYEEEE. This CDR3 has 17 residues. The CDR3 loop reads CASSLLKRWVSGNTIYF. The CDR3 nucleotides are TGTGCCAGCAGCTTGTTAAAGCGGTGGGTGTCAGGAAACACCATATATTTT.

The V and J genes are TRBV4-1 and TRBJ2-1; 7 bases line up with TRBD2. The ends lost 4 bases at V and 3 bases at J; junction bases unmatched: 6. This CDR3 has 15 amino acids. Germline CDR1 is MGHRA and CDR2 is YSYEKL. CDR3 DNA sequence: TGCGCCAGCAGCCCCCGGGGGGTCTTCTACAATGAGCAGTTCTTC. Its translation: CASSPRGVFYNEQFF.

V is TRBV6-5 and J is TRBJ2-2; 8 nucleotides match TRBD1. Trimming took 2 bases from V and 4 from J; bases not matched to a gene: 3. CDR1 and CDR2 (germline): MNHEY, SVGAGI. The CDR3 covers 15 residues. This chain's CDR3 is CASSYPGTGTGELFF. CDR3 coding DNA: TGTGCCAGCAGTTACCCCGGGACAGGCACCGGGGAGCTGTTTTTT.

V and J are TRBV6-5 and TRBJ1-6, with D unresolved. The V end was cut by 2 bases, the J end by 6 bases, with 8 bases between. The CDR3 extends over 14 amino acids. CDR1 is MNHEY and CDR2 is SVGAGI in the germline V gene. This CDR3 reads CASSYRALNSPLHF. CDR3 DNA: TGTGCCAGCAGTTACAGAGCCCTTAATTCACCCCTCCACTTT.